The 26 T cell receptor beta chains given below trace back to one sample, sequenced in a study of blood T cell repertoires in COVID-19. The repertoire was sequenced with immunoSEQ multiplex PCR; TCRdb's copy has only in-frame clones and lacks some. Of about 150,000 clones in the sample, roughly nine tenths were seen once. The sequenced material came from peripheral blood. The origin of the receptors is a woman aged 70-85 years with acute or convalescent COVID-19.

The rearrangement joins TRBV24-1 to TRBJ1-5, with 10 bases fitting TRBD1. Unmatched junction bases numbered 2, after V lost 4 bases and J lost 3 bases. CDR1 is KGHDR and CDR2 is SFDVKD in the germline V gene. This CDR3 region has 15 residues. The CDR3 coding sequence is TGTGCCACCAGTGAGACAGGGGGCACCAATCAGCCCCAGCATTTT. It specifies CATSETGGTNQPQHF.

V and J are TRBV7-8 and TRBJ2-1, with TRBD1 as a possible D gene (6 bases). The germline V gene has CDR1 SGHVS and CDR2 FQNEAQ. V was cut by 5 bases and J by 1 base, with 12 bases left in between. The length of the CDR3 is 15 residues. The CDR3 reads CASSQPRGSYNEQFF. CDR3 coding DNA: TGTGCCAGCAGCCAACCCAGGGGATCCTACAATGAGCAGTTCTTC.

The chain is built from TRBV6-1 and TRBJ2-7, with 7 positions matching TRBD1. CDR3 size: 14 residues. V lost 3 bases, J lost 6 bases, and 8 bases stayed unmatched. In germline, CDR1 is MNHNS, CDR2 SASEGT. DNA for the CDR3: TGTGCCAGCAGTGAGACCAAGACAGGGAGCGAGCAGTACGTC. It encodes CASSETKTGSEQYV.

The genes are TRBV6-5 and TRBJ1-5; 10 bases match TRBD1. The CDR3 sequence is 15 residues long. After removal of 5 bases from V and 5 bases from J, the junction contained 6 bases not matched to a gene. The germline V gene encodes CDR1 MNHEY and CDR2 SVGAGI. The CDR3 loop is CASSPGQGRYQPQHF. The CDR3 coding sequence is TGTGCCAGCAGTCCGGGACAGGGGCGGTATCAGCCCCAGCATTTT.

The chain carries TRBV7-9 and TRBJ1-3; D is ambiguous. Germline loops: CDR1 SEHNR, CDR2 FQNEAQ (reference sequence). The V end was cut by 4 bases, the J end by 0 bases, with 13 bases between. The CDR3 covers 16 residues. The CDR3 spells CASSSEEILSGNTIYF. The CDR3 DNA follows: TGTGCCAGCAGCTCCGAGGAAATTCTCTCTGGAAACACCATATATTTT.

The V call is TRBV6-1, the J call TRBJ1-2; TRBD1 matches at 7 bases. V trimming: 3 bases; J trimming: 1 base; junction bases outside the gene matches: 8. The V gene's germline CDR1 is MNHNS and CDR2 SASEGT. The CDR3 length is 16 residues. The CDR3 region is CASSEPGQPHNYGYTF. In DNA, the CDR3 is TGTGCCAGCAGTGAGCCGGGACAGCCCCATAACTATGGCTACACCTTC.

This chain joins TRBV9 and TRBJ1-3; 8 nucleotides agree with TRBD1. Trimming at V came to 3 bases and at J to 4 bases, leaving 9 bases not matched to a gene. Looked up from germline, CDR1 is SGDLS and CDR2 is YYNGEE. CDR3 length equals 16 residues. CDR3 in amino acids: CASSAQDRGSGNTIYF. DNA for the CDR3: TGTGCCAGCAGCGCTCAAGACAGGGGCTCCGGAAACACCATATATTTT.

V and J are TRBV3-1 (or the pseudogene TRBV3-2) and TRBJ2-3; D may be TRBD1 (5 bases). The V and J ends lost 5 bases and 4 bases respectively, with 22 bases between them. Germline V gene sequence: CDR1 LGHDT, CDR2 YNNKEL (reference sequence). The length of the CDR3 is 17 residues. The CDR3 DNA follows: TGTGCCAGCAGCTCCACCCGCAGGGTTTATTCTTCAGATACGCAGTATTTT. As protein: CASSSTRRVYSSDTQYF.

The chain has TRBV6-5 and TRBJ1-2; TRBD1 might be the D (6 bases). CDR1 MNHEY and CDR2 SVGAGI come from the germline V gene. The CDR3 runs 14 residues. V dropped 10 bases and J dropped 2 bases, with 17 bases sitting between them. CDR3 amino acids: CATGPGTMNYGYTF. For the CDR3, the DNA is TGTGCCACCGGACCCGGGACAATGAACTATGGCTACACCTTC.

The CDR3: CASSSSPGEGSYGYTF. Written as DNA, the CDR3 is TGTGCCAGCTCATCCTCACCGGGGGAGGGGAGTTATGGCTACACCTTC. The V and J genes are TRBV18 and TRBJ1-2, with D tentatively TRBD1 (5 bases). Per germline, CDR1 KGHSH and CDR2 LQKENI. The V end was cut by 5 bases, the J end by 5 bases, with 21 bases between. The CDR3 totals 16 residues.

This clone was recorded only once. The CDR3 bases are TGTGCCAGCAGCCAGGGAATGAACACTGAAGCTTTCTTT. This gives the protein CASSQGMNTEAFF. V gene TRBV9 combines with J gene TRBJ1-1, with D possibly being TRBD1 (5 bases). The germline V gene has CDR1 SGDLS and CDR2 YYNGEE. The CDR3 is 13 amino acids. The V and J ends lost 4 bases and 0 bases respectively, with 7 bases between them.

The chain links TRBV7-3 to TRBJ1-2, with 7 bases that match TRBD1. J lost 4 bases, V lost 5 bases, and 13 bases had no gene match. Germline V lookup: CDR1 SGHTA, CDR2 FQGTGA. This CDR3 comprises 16 residues. CDR3 sequence (DNA): TGTGCCAGCAGCCCCCAGGGACAGTTTTCACCCTATGGCTACACCTTC. It codes for CASSPQGQFSPYGYTF.

The chain couples TRBV27 to TRBJ2-3; 9 nucleotides line up with TRBD2. V lost 4 bases to trimming and J lost 0 bases; unmatched junction nucleotides: 11. Germline CDR1 reads MNHEY; CDR2 reads SMNVEV (reference sequence). The CDR3 covers 18 residues. The CDR3 reads CASSSPSLAGGSTDTQYF. CDR3 coding DNA: TGTGCCAGCAGTTCCCCCTCTCTCGCGGGGGGGAGCACAGATACGCAGTATTTT.

This sequence joins TRBV5-6 and TRBJ2-1; 7 positions agree with TRBD1. This CDR3 contains 14 residues. Germline loops: CDR1 SGHDT, CDR2 YYEEEE. V was pared by 3 bases and J by 8 bases, with 8 bases of the junction left unmatched. Here the CDR3 reads CASSSRQGLYEQFF. The CDR3, as DNA: TGTGCCAGCAGCTCGCGACAGGGTCTCTATGAGCAGTTCTTC.

The chain joins TRBV11-2 to TRBJ2-1; 8 positions agree with TRBD2. The CDR3 has 15 residues. With 5 bases clipped from V and 1 base from J, the junction kept 4 bases outside the gene matches. Germline-derived CDR1 and CDR2 are SGHAT and FQNNGV. In nucleotides, the CDR3 is TGTGCCAGCAGCCCCGGGGGGGGATCCTACAATGAGCAGTTCTTC. Protein sequence: CASSPGGGSYNEQFF.

This chain joins TRBV18 and TRBJ2-5; D is possibly TRBD2 (6 bases). The CDR3 totals 13 residues. The V gene's germline CDR1 is KGHSH and CDR2 LQKENI. V was cut by 4 bases and J by 5 bases, with 11 bases left in between. As DNA, the CDR3 is TGTGCCAGCTCACTGGGCGGGACGGAGACCCAGTACTTC. Amino acid sequence: CASSLGGTETQYF.

This clone was detected only a few times. V gene TRBV6-1 combines with J gene TRBJ1-3; D is undetermined. The CDR3 sequence is 14 residues long. Between the trimmed V and J ends, which lost 0 bases and 0 bases, there was a span of 3 bases. The germline gives CDR1 MNHNS, CDR2 SASEGT. CDR3 nucleotides: TGTGCCAGCAGTGAAGCCAGCTCTGGAAACACCATATATTTT. Residues: CASSEASSGNTIYF.

This chain joins TRBV7-9 and TRBJ2-7; 10 bases line up with TRBD1. With V trimmed by 7 bases and J by 6 bases, 6 bases remained unmatched. The length of the CDR3 is 13 residues. CDR1 is SEHNR, CDR2 FQNEAQ, per germline (reference sequence). CDR3 bases: TGTGCCAGCATGCGGGGGACAGGGGTCGAGCAGTACTTC. Translation gives CASMRGTGVEQYF.

This clone was recorded a few times. The chain employs TRBV29-1 and TRBJ1-1, with D tentatively TRBD1 (5 bases). Germline V gene sequence: CDR1 SQVTM, CDR2 ANQGSEA. The CDR3 consists of 13 residues. V lost 7 bases and J lost 5, with 17 bases in between. The DNA for the CDR3 is TGCAGCGGATCCGGAGGGGTGCGGACTGAAGCTTTCTTT. It yields the protein CSGSGGVRTEAFF.

The chain uses TRBV19 and TRBJ1-5, with D uncertain. Looked up from germline, CDR1 is LNHDA and CDR2 is SQIVND (reference sequence). Trimming shortened V by 6 bases and J by 0 bases, and 12 bases separated the two germline ends. The CDR3 loop spans 15 amino acids. CDR3 in DNA: TGTGCCAGTAGACCCATGGCATATAGCAATCAGCCCCAGCATTTT. This sequence encodes CASRPMAYSNQPQHF. The whole variable domain, remainder taken from reference TRBV19 and TRBJ1-5, is DGGITQSPKYLFRKEGQNVTLSCEQNLNHDAMYWYRQDPGQGLRLIYYSQIVNDFQKGDIAEGYSVSREKKESFPLTVTSAQKNPTAFYLCASRPMAYSNQPQHFGDGTRLSIL.

This chain joins TRBV6-4 and TRBJ2-1, with TRBD2 as a possible D gene (6 bases). Trimming pared 3 bases from V and 8 bases from J, leaving 11 bases between. This CDR3 spans 13 amino acids. In germline, CDR1 is MRHNA, CDR2 SNTAGT. CDR3: CASSETSIHEQFF. DNA of the CDR3: TGTGCCAGCAGTGAAACTAGCATACATGAGCAGTTCTTC.

The chain employs TRBV2 and TRBJ2-1; TRBD1 matches at 11 bases. The germline CDR1 and CDR2 sequences are SNHLY and FYNNEI. The CDR3 length is 15 residues. Trimming at V came to 6 bases and at J to 6 bases, leaving 7 bases not matched to a gene. This CDR3 is CASSPRGTGGNEQFF. As DNA, the CDR3 is TGTGCCAGCAGCCCCAGGGGGACAGGGGGCAATGAGCAGTTCTTC.

This clone was observed a single time. The CDR3 loop is CASSSPSGTSGGEYTDTQYF. CDR3 sequence (DNA): TGCGCCAGCAGCTCACCCTCCGGGACTAGCGGGGGGGAGTACACAGATACGCAGTATTTT. The chain employs TRBV4-1 and TRBJ2-3; 16 bases map to TRBD2. The CDR3 is 20 amino acids. The germline V gene has CDR1 MGHRA and CDR2 YSYEKL. Germline trimming cut 5 bases from V and 2 bases from J; bases unmatched to any gene: 13.

The gene calls are TRBV15 and TRBJ1-1; D is unresolved. CDR1 is LNHNV, CDR2 YYDKDF, per germline (reference sequence). This CDR3 region has 14 residues. V was pared by 6 bases and J by 1 base, with 12 bases between. The DNA for the CDR3 is TGTGCCACCAGGGACTGGGCCGGGAACACTGAAGCTTTCTTT. This translates into CATRDWAGNTEAFF.

The rearrangement links TRBV6-2 or TRBV6-3 to TRBJ1-5, with 7 positions matching TRBD1. From germline, CDR1 is MNHEY and CDR2 SVGEGT. CDR3 length: 15 amino acids. V gave up 2 bases and J gave up 3 bases; unmatched junction bases: 4. The CDR3 nucleotides are TGTGCCAGCAGTTACCCGGGACAGTCCAATCAGCCCCAGCATTTT. This gives the protein CASSYPGQSNQPQHF.

V usage is TRBV4-1 and J usage is TRBJ2-1; TRBD2 is a possible D gene (6 bases). CDR3 size: 13 residues. Between the trimmed V and J ends, which lost 4 bases and 7 bases, there was a span of 11 bases. The germline gives CDR1 MGHRA, CDR2 YSYEKL. CDR3 DNA sequence: TGCGCCAGCAGCCCCCTTGGAGGGAATGAGCAGTTCTTC. This gives the protein CASSPLGGNEQFF.